The 16 T cell receptor beta chains below were found in one sample sequenced in a study of shared T cell receptors in the human thymus. Sequencing was performed with immunoSEQ multiplex PCR; in TCRdb, only in-frame clones are kept and a portion is missing. This table holds 720,000 or so clones, roughly 88% found once. These data also featured in a second study, about human thymus T cells.

Sample: thymocytes. The receptors stem from a girl under three years old with a congenital heart defect.

This chain uses TRBV7-9 with TRBJ1-2; tentatively, D is TRBD1 (5 bases). This CDR3 comprises 13 residues. The germline V gene has CDR1 SEHNR and CDR2 FQNEAQ (reference sequence). V was trimmed by 1 base and J by 6 bases, leaving 9 bases between them. CDR3 nucleotides: TGTGCCAGCAGCTTAGTGGCAGGGAATGGCTACACCTTC. Its translation: CASSLVAGNGYTF.

V gene TRBV7-7 combines with J gene TRBJ2-3; 13 nucleotides align to TRBD2. Trimming removed 6 bases from V and 2 bases from J; junction bases left unmatched: 14. The CDR3 extends over 19 amino acids. Per the germline V gene, CDR1 is SSHAT and CDR2 is FNYEAQ (reference sequence). The CDR3 DNA sequence: TGTGCCAGCAGTCGCGACCCCATGGGACTAGCGGGGACCACAGATACGCAGTATTTT. Protein: CASSRDPMGLAGTTDTQYF.

The rearrangement joins TRBV6-5 to TRBJ1-1, with a possible D match to TRBD1 (5 bases). V was pared by 7 bases and J by 1 base, with 13 bases between. The V gene's germline CDR1 is MNHEY and CDR2 SVGAGI. The CDR3 consists of 14 residues. The CDR3 region is CASTRYQGNTEAFF. Written as DNA, the CDR3 is TGTGCCAGCACTAGATATCAGGGGAACACTGAAGCTTTCTTT.

The chain uses TRBV28 and TRBJ1-1; 7 bases map to TRBD1. Germline CDR1 is MDHEN and CDR2 is SYDVKM. V dropped 6 bases and J dropped 0; count of bases not matched to a gene: 7. The CDR3 consists of 15 residues. The CDR3 sequence: CASSHGTALNTEAFF. In DNA, the CDR3 is TGTGCCAGCAGCCATGGGACAGCTTTGAACACTGAAGCTTTCTTT.

This clone was recorded only once. The chain employs TRBV15 and TRBJ1-2, with D perhaps matching TRBD1 (6 bases). Trimming shortened V by 1 base and J by 1 base, and 7 bases separated the two germline ends. Looked up from germline, CDR1 is LNHNV and CDR2 is YYDKDF (reference sequence). There are 14 residues in the CDR3. CDR3 in amino acids: CATSRGGGNYGYTF. The CDR3 region has the DNA TGTGCCACCAGCAGAGGAGGGGGTAACTATGGCTACACCTTC.

V and J are TRBV27 and TRBJ2-3; possible D gene TRBD1, 5 bases. The ends were cut back, 2 bases at V and 0 bases at J, with 21 bases in the middle. This CDR3 has 19 residues. Germline CDR1 reads MNHEY; CDR2 reads SMNVEV (reference sequence). CDR3 sequence: CASSLGVGSDSSSTDTQYF. The CDR3 nucleotides are TGTGCCAGCAGTTTAGGCGTGGGGTCTGACAGCTCTAGCACAGATACGCAGTATTTT.

The J gene is TRBJ2-1, the V gene TRBV2; the D gene is possibly TRBD1 (6 bases). The CDR3 sequence is 15 residues long. The germline gives CDR1 SNHLY, CDR2 FYNNEI. Between the trimmed V and J ends, which lost 6 bases and 2 bases, there was a span of 14 bases. CDR3 in DNA: TGTGCCAGCAGAGCAAACAGGGTCCCCTACAATGAGCAGTTCTTC. This codes for CASRANRVPYNEQFF.

V is TRBV5-1 and J is TRBJ2-7, with 7 positions matching TRBD1. Trimming removed 3 bases from V and 4 bases from J; junction bases left unmatched: 10. Germline V gene lookup returns CDR1 SGHRS and CDR2 YFSETQ. CDR3 size: 15 residues. CDR3 loop: CASSSQGRFTYEQYF. The CDR3 DNA reads as TGCGCCAGCAGCTCACAGGGGCGCTTCACGTACGAGCAGTACTTC.

This clone has more than one count but fewer than ten. The chain recombines TRBV7-2 with TRBJ2-7; D might be TRBD1 (6 bases). Germline lookup yields CDR1 SGHTA and CDR2 FQGNSA. V dropped 4 bases and J dropped 8 bases, with 21 bases sitting between them. The CDR3 loop spans 15 amino acids. The CDR3 is CASSSRGWQGQKQYF. CDR3 nucleotides: TGTGCCAGCAGCTCTAGGGGCTGGCAGGGGCAAAAGCAGTACTTC.

The chain uses TRBV9 and TRBJ1-2; D perhaps matches TRBD1 (5 bases). The germline V gene has CDR1 SGDLS and CDR2 YYNGEE. CDR3 length: 19 residues. The V gene lost 0 bases and the J gene lost 3 bases, with 24 bases spanning the gap. For the CDR3, the DNA is TGTGCCAGCAGCGTAGCTAAACGTTACAGGCAGTCTGGGGACTATGGCTACACCTTC. Translated: CASSVAKRYRQSGDYGYTF.

DNA for the CDR3: TGCGCCAGCAGCCAAGATGGCCTTAGCACCTACAATGAGCAGTTCTTC. Encoded protein: CASSQDGLSTYNEQFF. The chain joins TRBV4-1 to TRBJ2-1; D is uncertain. This CDR3 is built from 16 residues. V was shortened by 0 bases and J by 2 bases, with 11 bases between the two germline ends. Germline V gene data show CDR1 as MGHRA and CDR2 as YSYEKL.

The chain carries TRBV15 and TRBJ1-2, with D hard to call. Trimming removed 5 bases at V and 3 bases at J, with 19 bases between. Germline CDR1 reads LNHNV; CDR2 reads YYDKDF (reference sequence). The CDR3 has 16 amino acids. The CDR3, as DNA: TGTGCCACCAGCCATACGACAAGTGCTGTGGACTATGGCTACACCTTC. Amino acids: CATSHTTSAVDYGYTF.

This clone appeared once. DNA for the CDR3: TGTGCCAGCAGTGCCTACAGGGACTCCTACGAGCAGTACTTC. Translation gives CASSAYRDSYEQYF. This chain links TRBV6-1 with TRBJ2-7; TRBD1 is a possible D gene (6 bases). Germline values: CDR1 MNHNS, CDR2 SASEGT. V was trimmed by 4 bases and J by 0 bases, leaving 10 bases between them. The CDR3 is made up of 14 amino acids.

This chain connects TRBV30 to TRBJ1-2, with 9 bases lining up with TRBD1. This CDR3 spans 15 amino acids. Trimming at V came to 3 bases and at J to 4 bases, leaving 9 bases not matched to a gene. The V gene's germline CDR1 is GTSNPN and CDR2 SVGIG (reference sequence). CDR3 region: CAWRLQGADRYGYTF. The CDR3 nucleotides are TGTGCCTGGAGGTTACAGGGGGCTGATCGCTATGGCTACACCTTC. Based on the CDR3 plus reference TRBV30 and TRBJ1-2, the full variable domain is SQTIHQWPATLVQPVGSPLSLECTVEGTSNPNLYWYRQAAGRGLQLLFYSVGIGQISSEVPQNLSASRPQDRQFILSSKKLLLSDSGFYLCAWRLQGADRYGYTFGSGTRLTVV.

The chain couples TRBV6-5 to TRBJ1-2; D is unclear. The CDR3 has 11 residues. Per the germline V gene, CDR1 is MNHEY and CDR2 is SVGAGI. V dropped 10 bases and J dropped 4 bases, with 10 bases sitting between them. The CDR3 reads CATTSGYGYTF. CDR3 nucleotide sequence: TGTGCCACCACTTCAGGCTATGGCTACACCTTC.

The rearrangement uses TRBV28 and TRBJ2-7, with D perhaps TRBD2 (7 bases). The CDR3 spans 13 residues. The ends were cut back, 4 bases at V and 2 bases at J, with 9 bases in the middle. Germline V CDR1 and CDR2: MDHEN, SYDVKM. The CDR3 reads CASSSGGPYEQYF. In DNA form, the CDR3 reads TGTGCCAGCAGTTCCGGGGGGCCCTACGAGCAGTACTTC. The full variable domain, rest sourced from reference TRBV28 and TRBJ2-7, is DVKVTQSSRYLVKRTGEKVFLECVQDMDHENMFWYRQDPGLGLRLIYFSYDVKMKEKGDIPEGYSVSREKKERFSLILESASTNQTSMYLCASSSGGPYEQYFGPGTRLTVT.